This T cell receptor beta chain is from a study of T cells in Graves' hyperthyroidism and ophthalmopathy. Study-level findings and limits: Ophthalmopathy was separated from stable hyperthyroidism by a 13 V-J model. Blood samples included most of the expanded thyroid clonotypes exceeding 0.001.

This clonotype was counted many times. Its antigen is currently unknown. From RNA transcripts, TCR beta CDR3 regions were amplified. The TCR CDR3 was amplified in a first-round RT-PCR using the HTBI primer set. TCRdb re-derived calls from the multiplex PCR reads in MiXCR, one entry per CDR3 protein. The sample consists of about 600,000 distinct CDR3 sequences, 16% of them appearing once. The CDR3 covers 17 residues. Germline trimming cut 6 bases from V and 6 bases from J; bases unmatched to any gene: 14. Germline V gene sequence: CDR1 ENHRY, CDR2 SYGVKD. This sample holds PBMCs from around 9.9 ml fresh peripheral blood.

The sequenced sample consisted of blood. The receptor comes from a woman aged 40 to 50 with Graves' ophthalmopathy. The chain recombines TRBV10-3 with TRBJ2-3, with 11 bases aligning to TRBD1. The CDR3 DNA is TGTGCCATCAGCCTTCGGACAGGGGGCGACACGAAGGATACGCAGTATTTT. The encoded protein is CAISLRTGGDTKDTQYF.